The rows below give T cell receptor beta chains drawn from one sample of a study of CD8 T cells in Susac syndrome. TCRdb fed the immunoSEQ multiplex PCR reads into MiXCR, producing one record per CDR3 protein. The sample lists approximately 220,000 distinct CDR3 sequences; around nine tenths were seen once. The sequenced sample was CD8+ T cells from PBMCs. All receptors derive from a human donor with multiple sclerosis. The CDR3 runs from the conserved cysteine through the conserved F or W. The order of the fields is J gene, clone size, V gene, D gene, CDR3 DNA, CDR3 protein. D genes are given only for firm matches. Size values are once, few and many counts, or a class for expanded clones, and some rows have none.

j_call: TRBJ2-7
clone_size: .
v_call: TRBV6-5
d_call: .
cdr3_nt: TGTGCCAGCAGTTACGAGGTTGGGGCCTACGAGCAGTACTTC
cdr3_aa: CASSYEVGAYEQYF

j_call: TRBJ2-4
clone_size: .
v_call: TRBV4-1
d_call: .
cdr3_nt: TGCGCCAGCAGCCAAAGGGCGGGAACGAACATTCAGTACTTC
cdr3_aa: CASSQRAGTNIQYF

j_call: TRBJ2-1
clone_size: .
v_call: TRBV4-1
d_call: .
cdr3_nt: TGCGCCAGCAGCCTGACAGCATACAATGAGCAGTTCTTC
cdr3_aa: CASSLTAYNEQFF

j_call: TRBJ2-1
clone_size: .
v_call: TRBV6-6
d_call: TRBD2
cdr3_nt: TGTGCCAGCATGGCCCAGCGGGGGGGATCTTACAATGAGCAGTTCTTC
cdr3_aa: CASMAQRGGSYNEQFF

j_call: TRBJ2-1
clone_size: .
v_call: TRBV29-1
d_call: TRBD2
cdr3_nt: TGCAGCGGGGCCGGGCGACTAGCGGAATCCCATAAGGGGAATGAGCAGTTCTTC
cdr3_aa: CSGAGRLAESHKGNEQFF

j_call: TRBJ2-1
clone_size: few
v_call: TRBV30
d_call: TRBD2
cdr3_nt: TGTGCCTGGAATGGCGCAATAGCGGGAGGGCCCTACAATGAGCAGTTCTTC
cdr3_aa: CAWNGAIAGGPYNEQFF

j_call: TRBJ2-7
clone_size: once
v_call: TRBV27
d_call: .
cdr3_nt: TGTGCCAGCAGCGAGGGCTCAACCTACGAGCAGTACTTC
cdr3_aa: CASSEGSTYEQYF

j_call: TRBJ2-1
clone_size: .
v_call: TRBV7-3
d_call: .
cdr3_nt: TGTGCCAGCAGCTTAAGTCCAGGGCACATCGAGCAGTTCTTC
cdr3_aa: CASSLSPGHIEQFF

j_call: TRBJ2-5
clone_size: .
v_call: TRBV4-3
d_call: .
cdr3_nt: TGCGCCAGCAGCCAAGAGGTTGGCGGGGAGACCCAGTACTTC
cdr3_aa: CASSQEVGGETQYF

j_call: TRBJ1-2
clone_size: .
v_call: TRBV7-9
d_call: .
cdr3_nt: TGTGCCAGCAGCTATGTCGGCAGGGAATATGGCTACACCTTC
cdr3_aa: CASSYVGREYGYTF

j_call: TRBJ2-7
clone_size: once
v_call: TRBV6-5
d_call: .
cdr3_nt: TGTGCCAGCAGTTACTCGCACTCCTACGAGCAGTACTTC
cdr3_aa: CASSYSHSYEQYF

j_call: TRBJ1-3
clone_size: .
v_call: TRBV9
d_call: .
cdr3_nt: TGTGCCAGCACCGTGGGCAGGGTACCCTCTGGAAACACCATATATTTT
cdr3_aa: CASTVGRVPSGNTIYF

j_call: TRBJ2-1
clone_size: .
v_call: TRBV2
d_call: .
cdr3_nt: TGTGCCTCATTGGGGGATTTCGTGGGTGAGCAGTTCTTC
cdr3_aa: CASLGDFVGEQFF

j_call: TRBJ2-1
clone_size: once
v_call: TRBV13
d_call: TRBD2
cdr3_nt: TGTGCCAGCAGCTCGCTAGCGGGCCCTAATGAGCAGTTCTTC
cdr3_aa: CASSSLAGPNEQFF

j_call: TRBJ1-6
clone_size: .
v_call: TRBV19
d_call: .
cdr3_nt: TGTGCCAGTAGTGCCTGGGACGGACCAAATTCACCCCTCCACTTT
cdr3_aa: CASSAWDGPNSPLHF

j_call: TRBJ2-7
clone_size: .
v_call: TRBV9
d_call: TRBD2
cdr3_nt: TGTGCCAGCAGCGCTGGTCCGATTTCAGCGGGAGGTTACGAGCAGTACTTC
cdr3_aa: CASSAGPISAGGYEQYF

j_call: TRBJ1-1
clone_size: .
v_call: TRBV20-1
d_call: .
cdr3_nt: TGCAGTGCTAGCGAGGGCCCATCACCCACTGAAGCTTTCTTT
cdr3_aa: CSASEGPSPTEAFF

j_call: TRBJ2-7
clone_size: once
v_call: TRBV4-3
d_call: .
cdr3_nt: TGCGCCAGCAGCCATAAGGATGAGGGACCCTACGAGCAGTACTTC
cdr3_aa: CASSHKDEGPYEQYF

j_call: TRBJ1-5
clone_size: .
v_call: TRBV6-2/TRBV6-3
d_call: TRBD1
cdr3_nt: TGTGCCAGCAGTTACTCGAGGACAGGGGGCGCGTGGCAAGGCCTTTGGAATCAGCCCCAGCATTTT
cdr3_aa: CASSYSRTGGAWQGLWNQPQHF

j_call: TRBJ1-1
clone_size: .
v_call: TRBV2
d_call: .
cdr3_nt: TGTGCCAGCCCGGGGATAGTAGGAGCTTTCTTT
cdr3_aa: CASPGIVGAFF

j_call: TRBJ2-1
clone_size: .
v_call: TRBV11-1
d_call: .
cdr3_nt: TGTGCCAGCAGCTTAGCGCAGGGGGGGTCCTACAATGAGCAGTTCTTC
cdr3_aa: CASSLAQGGSYNEQFF

j_call: TRBJ1-4
clone_size: .
v_call: TRBV5-6
d_call: .
cdr3_nt: TGTGCCAGCAGCTTGGTCTTGGATGAAAAACTGTTTTTT
cdr3_aa: CASSLVLDEKLFF

j_call: TRBJ2-1
clone_size: .
v_call: TRBV7-3
d_call: TRBD2
cdr3_nt: TGTGCCAGCAGCCGTAACGGGTTGGCGGGAGGGCCTAACAATGAGCAGTTCTTC
cdr3_aa: CASSRNGLAGGPNNEQFF

j_call: TRBJ2-6
clone_size: .
v_call: TRBV7-8
d_call: .
cdr3_nt: TGTGCCAGCAGCTTAGGGGGGGTCGCGGCAGGCTTCTCTGGGGCCAACGTCCTGACTTTC
cdr3_aa: CASSLGGVAAGFSGANVLTF

j_call: TRBJ2-6
clone_size: .
v_call: TRBV2
d_call: .
cdr3_nt: TGTGCCAGCAGTGAAAAGGGCTACGGGGCCAACGTCCTGACTTTC
cdr3_aa: CASSEKGYGANVLTF

j_call: TRBJ2-5
clone_size: once
v_call: TRBV3-1
d_call: .
cdr3_nt: TGTGCCAGCAGCCAAGACTACCAAGAGACCCAGTACTTC
cdr3_aa: CASSQDYQETQYF

j_call: TRBJ2-3
clone_size: .
v_call: TRBV3-1
d_call: .
cdr3_nt: TGTGCCAGCAGCCAAGAGGCCGATACGCAGTATTTT
cdr3_aa: CASSQEADTQYF

j_call: TRBJ1-1
clone_size: .
v_call: TRBV6-5
d_call: .
cdr3_nt: TGTGCCAGCAGTTATCAGGGAGGGGGAACTGAAGCTTTCTTT
cdr3_aa: CASSYQGGGTEAFF

j_call: TRBJ2-7
clone_size: once
v_call: TRBV12-3/TRBV12-4
d_call: TRBD1
cdr3_nt: TGTGCCAGCAGTTTTCTACCAGGATCGGGGCAGGGGGAGTACGAGCAGTACTTC
cdr3_aa: CASSFLPGSGQGEYEQYF

j_call: TRBJ2-1
clone_size: .
v_call: TRBV7-8
d_call: TRBD2
cdr3_nt: TGTGCCAGCAGCTCGGGGACTAGCGGGGTGTTCGGATACAATGAGCAGTTCTTC
cdr3_aa: CASSSGTSGVFGYNEQFF

j_call: TRBJ2-1
clone_size: .
v_call: TRBV9
d_call: .
cdr3_nt: TGTGCCAGCAGCGCTGGGGCGGGTGACCTCTACAATGAGCAGTTCTTC
cdr3_aa: CASSAGAGDLYNEQFF

j_call: TRBJ2-3
clone_size: .
v_call: TRBV9
d_call: TRBD2
cdr3_nt: TGTGCCAGCAGCACCGGGACTAGCGAGAGCACAGATACGCAGTATTTT
cdr3_aa: CASSTGTSESTDTQYF

j_call: TRBJ2-3
clone_size: .
v_call: TRBV11-3
d_call: TRBD1
cdr3_nt: TGTGCCAGCGAGGACAGGGGTAGCACAGATACGCAGTATTTT
cdr3_aa: CASEDRGSTDTQYF

j_call: TRBJ2-7
clone_size: .
v_call: TRBV21-1
d_call: .
cdr3_nt: TGTGCCAGCAGCATCCGGGGTCCGGGGGGCGAGCAGTACTTC
cdr3_aa: CASSIRGPGGEQYF

j_call: TRBJ2-7
clone_size: .
v_call: TRBV20-1
d_call: TRBD2
cdr3_nt: TGCAGTGCTAGAGCCGGGACGGGAGGGACCTACGAGCAGTACTTC
cdr3_aa: CSARAGTGGTYEQYF

j_call: TRBJ2-2
clone_size: .
v_call: TRBV4-1
d_call: TRBD2
cdr3_nt: TGCGCCAGCAGCCAAGGCCAAACTCCTTTGGGACTAGCGGACCCCAACACCGGGGAGCTGTTTTTT
cdr3_aa: CASSQGQTPLGLADPNTGELFF

j_call: TRBJ1-2
clone_size: .
v_call: TRBV29-1
d_call: .
cdr3_nt: TGCAGCGTTGGGGACCTCCCCGGGGACACCTTC
cdr3_aa: CSVGDLPGDTF

j_call: TRBJ2-1
clone_size: .
v_call: TRBV6-6
d_call: .
cdr3_nt: TGTGCCAGCAGTTACTATGCCGGAGGGGATGAGCAGTTCTTC
cdr3_aa: CASSYYAGGDEQFF

j_call: TRBJ1-2
clone_size: .
v_call: TRBV5-1
d_call: .
cdr3_nt: TGCGCCAGCAGCTTAGGGGGGAATGGCTACACCTTC
cdr3_aa: CASSLGGNGYTF

j_call: TRBJ2-1
clone_size: .
v_call: TRBV19
d_call: TRBD2
cdr3_nt: TGTGCCAGTAGTCGACTAGCGAAGGATGAGCAGTTCTTC
cdr3_aa: CASSRLAKDEQFF

j_call: TRBJ2-5
clone_size: .
v_call: TRBV4-3
d_call: .
cdr3_nt: TGCGCCAGCAGCCAAGATCCCCTAGCTATGGAGACCCAGTACTTC
cdr3_aa: CASSQDPLAMETQYF

j_call: TRBJ1-5
clone_size: .
v_call: TRBV6-6
d_call: .
cdr3_nt: TGTGCCAGCGGCGGGTCAAGCAATCAGCCCCAGCATTTT
cdr3_aa: CASGGSSNQPQHF

j_call: TRBJ2-6
clone_size: .
v_call: TRBV4-1
d_call: .
cdr3_nt: TGCGCCAGCAGCCAAGAGGGACCATCTGGGGCCAACGTCCTGACTTTC
cdr3_aa: CASSQEGPSGANVLTF

j_call: TRBJ1-1
clone_size: .
v_call: TRBV5-1
d_call: .
cdr3_nt: TGCGCCAGCAGCTTGGCTCCGGGGACCACTGAAGCTTTCTTT
cdr3_aa: CASSLAPGTTEAFF

j_call: TRBJ1-2
clone_size: .
v_call: TRBV27
d_call: .
cdr3_nt: TGTGCCAGCAGTTTATTTCCGGGTTCGGGTGGCTACACCTTC
cdr3_aa: CASSLFPGSGGYTF

j_call: TRBJ2-3
clone_size: .
v_call: TRBV11-2
d_call: .
cdr3_nt: TGTGCCAGCAGCCGGATGGGGGGCGAGGCAGATACGCAGTATTTT
cdr3_aa: CASSRMGGEADTQYF